This T cell receptor beta chain was obtained from a study of tumor-infiltrating lymphocytes in primary liver carcinoma. In the study overall: The patients comprised men and women between the ages of 30 and 69 years. Sequencing of the samples generated roughly 3.65 to 8 million productive TCRbeta reads, with similar yields across tissue types. Study-wide results and limits: Tumors reached a significantly greater top-250-clone fraction than blood did (p = 0.039). Compared with tumor region pairs, tumor-adjacent and tumor-blood pairs overlapped less.

Total RNA amounting to around 450 ng was the source from which TCR beta cDNA was made with a constant-region primer. The TCR beta library was amplified through three nested multiplex PCR rounds in a modified ARM-PCR procedure. Use of TRBV1-TRBV30 forward primers with a C-beta reverse primer characterized the first two PCR rounds, which lasted about 9 cycles each. MiXCR, run by TCRdb on the multiplex PCR reads, gives a single entry per CDR3 protein. The sample lists 100,000 or so distinct CDR3 sequences, about 70% occurring once. The tissue used was unsorted bulk material of 20-30 mg. RNA and DNA were co-extracted from it with the AllPrep DNA/RNA mini kit. Comments on this clonotype: Its antigen is undetermined. At one end, the junction sequence differs from germline, possibly due to a read error.

The length of the CDR3 is 12 residues. CDR1 is MNHNS, CDR2 SASEGT, per germline. The origin of this receptor is a woman aged 55 to 70 with primary liver carcinoma and hepatitis B virus infection. The chain couples TRBV6-1 to TRBJ1-5; D might be TRBD1 (5 bases). Input material: liver tumor tissue from sampling region 5. Regarding subset: tumor region T5, tumor centre. CDR3 in amino acids: CAIRDLTKPQHF. CDR3 DNA sequence: TGTGCCATCAGGGACCTGACTAAGCCCCAACATTTT.